A single sample gave rise to the 21 T cell receptor beta chains below, sequenced in a study of blood T cells in healthy people across ages. Alongside a J-beta primer mix, a sample-barcoded 5' primer served in a second PCR lasting about 7 to 11 cycles. TCRdb passed the 5' RACE reads through MiXCR, listing each CDR3 protein once. The sample has some 920,000 distinct CDR3 sequences; roughly 51% are singletons. What was sequenced was blood. Every receptor here comes from a woman aged 55-69 years in good health.

Details on this clonotype: At one of its ends the junction is not consistent with the germline gene, which may arise from a read error. The J gene is TRBJ2-1, the V gene TRBV2; D is ambiguous. Germline loops: CDR1 SNHLY, CDR2 FYNNEI. This CDR3 is 13 amino acids long. The CDR3, as DNA: TGTGCCAGCAACGGGCTTAGATACAATGAGCAGTTTTTC. Its translation: CASNGLRYNEQFF.

The V and J genes are TRBV7-2 and TRBJ2-5; no clear D gene. CDR3 length equals 13 residues. CDR1 and CDR2 (germline): SGHTA, FQGNSA. Trimming shortened V by 5 bases and J by 2 bases, and 9 bases separated the two germline ends. The CDR3 coding sequence is TGTGCCAGCAGCACCAGGCCACAAGAGACCCAGTACTTC. It yields the protein CASSTRPQETQYF.

The chain joins TRBV14 to TRBJ2-5; the D gene could be TRBD1 or TRBD2 (6 bases each). CDR3 length: 17 residues. The ends were cut back, 3 bases at V and 4 bases at J, with 21 bases in the middle. Per the germline V gene, CDR1 is SGHDN and CDR2 is FVKESK. The CDR3 sequence: CASSQMGAPGGLETQYF. The CDR3 nucleotides read TGTGCCAGCAGCCAGATGGGGGCTCCAGGAGGGTTAGAGACCCAGTACTTC.

In its sample, this clonotype was seen once. V usage is TRBV20-1 and J usage is TRBJ2-4; TRBD1 aligns across 10 bases. Germline values: CDR1 DFQATT, CDR2 SNEGSKA (reference sequence). The CDR3 is 14 residues long. Trimming removed 0 bases from V and 11 bases from J; junction bases left unmatched: 7. In nucleotides, the CDR3 is TGCAGTGCTAGAGAGGGACAGGGGCGAAGAGTTCAGTACTTC. Amino acids: CSAREGQGRRVQYF.

The rearrangement joins TRBV27 to TRBJ2-7; TRBD1 aligns across 7 bases. Trimming removed 6 bases from V and 3 bases from J; junction bases left unmatched: 11. CDR3 length equals 15 residues. Germline V gene sequence: CDR1 MNHEY, CDR2 SMNVEV (reference sequence). CDR3 DNA: TGTGCCAGCAGACAAAGCGTTCAGGGGGTCTACGAGCAGTACTTC. The encoded protein is CASRQSVQGVYEQYF.

The chain employs TRBV7-9 and TRBJ2-1, with 8 bases aligning to TRBD2. The V gene end was trimmed by 3 bases and the J gene end by 1 base; junction bases not matched to a gene: 5. CDR1 and CDR2 from the germline V gene are SEHNR and FQNEAQ (reference sequence). The CDR3 extends over 16 amino acids. CDR3 sequence: CASSFLLAESYNEQFF. The DNA for the CDR3 is TGTGCCAGCAGCTTCCTACTAGCGGAGTCCTACAATGAGCAGTTCTTC.

As DNA, the CDR3 is TGTGCCAGCAGCCAAGTGAGTTCCAGGACCGTCCAAGAGACCCAGTACTTC. Amino acid sequence: CASSQVSSRTVQETQYF. The rearrangement uses TRBV4-2 and TRBJ2-5, with D unclear. Trimming took off 1 base at V and 1 base at J, with 16 bases between the two ends. Germline loops: CDR1 LGHNA, CDR2 YNFKEQ. The CDR3 totals 17 residues.

The V gene is TRBV3-1, the J gene TRBJ1-2; D is possibly TRBD1 (5 bases). This CDR3 is 17 amino acids long. The germline V gene has CDR1 LGHDT and CDR2 YNNKEL (reference sequence). V was clipped by 0 bases and J by 5 bases, with 19 bases between them. CDR3 DNA sequence: TGTGCCAGCAGCCAAGATAGCCGACAGCAGCTTCTTTATGGCTACACCTTC. Protein product: CASSQDSRQQLLYGYTF.

This clonotype was observed a handful of times. V gene TRBV27 combines with J gene TRBJ2-3; the match to TRBD2 covers 7 bases. Germline V CDR1 and CDR2: MNHEY, SMNVEV (reference sequence). The CDR3 runs 15 residues. Losses at the gene ends were 3 bases for V and 5 bases for J; bases not matched to a gene: 8. The CDR3 bases are TGTGCCAGCAGTTTTGGCGGGAGAGGGATAGATACGCAGTATTTT. Encoded protein: CASSFGGRGIDTQYF.

The chain carries TRBV2 and TRBJ2-1; TRBD1 agrees at 11 bases. V gave up 10 bases and J gave up 13 bases; unmatched junction bases: 12. From germline, CDR1 is SNHLY and CDR2 FYNNEI. The length of the CDR3 is 13 residues. In DNA form, the CDR3 reads TGTGCCACAACTCGGGCCCGGACAGGGGGCCAGTTCTTC. Translating it yields CATTRARTGGQFF.

The rearrangement uses TRBV2 and TRBJ2-3; 7 bases align to TRBD2. Looked up from germline, CDR1 is SNHLY and CDR2 is FYNNEI. This CDR3 spans 18 amino acids. V dropped 5 bases and J dropped 0; count of bases not matched to a gene: 14. Here the CDR3 DNA reads TGTGCCAGCAGTCCAAGGGTGCCGGGGGGATTTAGCACAGATACGCAGTATTTT. The encoded protein is CASSPRVPGGFSTDTQYF.

V is TRBV2 and J is TRBJ2-7; weak D call: TRBD1 (5 bases). Germline assignment: CDR1 SNHLY and CDR2 FYNNEI. With 3 bases removed from V and 6 bases from J, the gap between germline ends came to 18 bases. The CDR3 contains 15 residues. CDR3 nucleotide sequence: TGTGCCAGCAGTGATAGTTTCGACAGCTGGGGCGAGCAGTACTTC. Protein: CASSDSFDSWGEQYF.

The J gene is TRBJ2-7, the V gene TRBV28; TRBD2 matches 12 bases. J lost 3 bases, V lost 5 bases, and 14 bases had no gene match. The CDR3 contains 18 residues. Germline-derived CDR1 and CDR2 are MDHEN and SYDVKM. In nucleotides, the CDR3 is TGTGCCAGCAGTCCCCCAGGGCGGAGACTAGCGGGAGTCTACGAGCAGTACTTC. This codes for CASSPPGRRLAGVYEQYF.

V and J are TRBV27 and TRBJ2-4; D is uncertain. The germline gives CDR1 MNHEY, CDR2 SMNVEV (reference sequence). The CDR3 has 14 amino acids. Trimming removed 5 bases at V and 0 bases at J, with 8 bases between. The CDR3 reads CASSVDLAKNIQYF. The CDR3 DNA is TGTGCCAGCAGTGTGGATTTAGCCAAAAACATTCAGTACTTC.

The J gene is TRBJ2-5, the V gene TRBV3-1; 9 bases line up with TRBD2. CDR3 length equals 14 residues. J was trimmed by 5 bases and V by 5 bases; bases with no gene match: 6. Germline CDR1 LGHDT, CDR2 YNNKEL (reference sequence). CDR3 protein: CASSSWTSAETQYF. In DNA, the CDR3 is TGTGCCAGCAGCTCCTGGACTAGCGCGGAGACCCAGTACTTC.

This clonotype was counted at least ten times. The CDR3 spells CSARTPSGSNEQFF. In DNA, the CDR3 is TGCAGTGCTAGGACTCCTAGCGGCTCCAATGAGCAGTTCTTC. The J gene is TRBJ2-1, the V gene TRBV20-1, with 7 bases fitting TRBD2. This CDR3 region has 14 residues. The germline V gene has CDR1 DFQATT and CDR2 SNEGSKA (reference sequence). V gave up 3 bases and J gave up 6 bases; unmatched junction bases: 8.

V usage is TRBV20-1 and J usage is TRBJ2-6; TRBD2 is a possible D gene (6 bases). Trimming removed 6 bases at V and 1 base at J, with 13 bases between. Germline V gives CDR1 DFQATT, CDR2 SNEGSKA (reference sequence). CDR3 length: 15 amino acids. The CDR3 coding sequence is TGCAGTGCAAGGGACTCTTATTCTGGGGCCAACGTCCTGACTTTC. Its protein is CSARDSYSGANVLTF.

This clonotype was seen more than once but under ten times. CDR3 bases: TGTGCCAGCAGCCAAACGGACGGAGGCAACGAGCAGTACTTC. Translating it yields CASSQTDGGNEQYF. This rearrangement joins TRBV9 to TRBJ2-7; TRBD2 might be the D (5 bases). This CDR3 region has 14 residues. Germline lookup yields CDR1 SGDLS and CDR2 YYNGEE. Trimming took 4 bases from V and 5 from J, leaving 16 bases between them.

V is TRBV5-6 and J is TRBJ2-1, with TRBD2 matching over 14 bases. V shed 3 bases and J 8 bases; nucleotides not matched to a gene: 13. The germline V gene has CDR1 SGHDT and CDR2 YYEEEE. The CDR3 loop spans 18 amino acids. The CDR3 reads CASSSTPGLAGVGDEQFF. The DNA of the CDR3 is TGTGCCAGCAGCTCCACCCCGGGACTAGCGGGAGTCGGTGATGAGCAGTTCTTC.

The chain couples TRBV13 to TRBJ2-5; 7 nucleotides match TRBD2. The CDR3 has 13 residues. Trimming at V came to 4 bases and at J to 5 bases, leaving 4 bases not matched to a gene. The germline V gene encodes CDR1 PRHDT and CDR2 FYEKMQ (reference sequence). The CDR3 region is CASSSREGETQYF. CDR3 sequence (DNA): TGTGCCAGCAGCTCCAGGGAGGGGGAGACCCAGTACTTC.

This chain uses TRBV12-3 or TRBV12-4 with TRBJ1-4, with 7 bases fitting TRBD1. The CDR3 is 14 residues long. V was pared by 6 bases and J by 7 bases, with 8 bases of the junction left unmatched. This CDR3 reads CASSSTGVSEKLFF. CDR3 DNA sequence: TGTGCCAGCAGCTCTACAGGGGTTAGTGAAAAACTGTTTTTT.